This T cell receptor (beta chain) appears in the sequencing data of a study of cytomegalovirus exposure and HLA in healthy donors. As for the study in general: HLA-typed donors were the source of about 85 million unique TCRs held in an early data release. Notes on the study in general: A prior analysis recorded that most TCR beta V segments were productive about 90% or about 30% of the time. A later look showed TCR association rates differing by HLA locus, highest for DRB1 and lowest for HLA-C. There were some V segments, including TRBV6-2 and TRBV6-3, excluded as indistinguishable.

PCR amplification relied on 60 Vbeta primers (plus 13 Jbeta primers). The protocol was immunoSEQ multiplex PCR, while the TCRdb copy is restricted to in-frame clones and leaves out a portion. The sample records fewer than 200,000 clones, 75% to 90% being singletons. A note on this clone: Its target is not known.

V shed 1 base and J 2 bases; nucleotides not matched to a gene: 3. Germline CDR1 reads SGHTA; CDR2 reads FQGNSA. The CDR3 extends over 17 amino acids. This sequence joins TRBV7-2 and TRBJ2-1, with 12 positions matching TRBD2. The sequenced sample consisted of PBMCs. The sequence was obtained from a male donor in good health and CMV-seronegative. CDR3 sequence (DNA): TGTGCCAGCAGCTTAGGACTAGCGGGGGCCCCCTACAATGAGCAGTTCTTC. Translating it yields CASSLGLAGAPYNEQFF.